Listed below are T cell receptor beta chains from one sample, sequenced in a study of cytomegalovirus exposure and HLA in healthy donors. Using immunoSEQ multiplex PCR, the repertoire was profiled, and TCRdb retains in-frame clones only, with some absent. The sample lists 200,000 to 250,000 clones, roughly 70% occurring once. Material: PBMCs. The receptors originated from a man in his forties or fifties in good health and CMV-seropositive. Each CDR3 is given with its conserved first and last residue. A D gene is named only where the DNA matches it firmly. Size is omitted from some rows. Given values are once, few, many or a class for expanded clones.

v_call	j_call	d_call	clone_size	cdr3_aa	cdr3_nt
TRBV5-1	TRBJ2-2	.	few	CASSLAAGNTGELFF	TGCGCCAGCAGCTTGGCCGCGGGGAACACCGGGGAGCTGTTTTTT
TRBV7-8	TRBJ1-6	.	.	CASSPQTGHNSPLHF	TGTGCCAGCAGCCCACAGACAGGTCATAATTCACCCCTCCACTTT
TRBV19	TRBJ1-5	.	.	CASSTAEGYQPQHF	TGTGCCAGTAGTACCGCAGAGGGTTATCAGCCCCAGCATTTT
TRBV7-9	TRBJ2-1	TRBD1	.	CASSLGQGSNEQFF	TGTGCCAGCAGCCTGGGACAGGGAAGCAATGAGCAGTTCTTC
TRBV4-1	TRBJ1-5	.	once	CASSLTGSNQPQHF	TGCGCCAGCAGTCTTACAGGGTCCAATCAGCCCCAGCATTTT
TRBV5-4	TRBJ2-7	TRBD2	.	CASSSPRGGRYEQYF	TGTGCCAGCAGCTCACCCCGGGGGGGGAGGTACGAGCAGTACTTC
TRBV5-6	TRBJ2-1	TRBD2	.	CASSLVASGVNEQFF	TGTGCCAGCAGCTTGGTGGCTAGCGGGGTTAATGAGCAGTTCTTC
TRBV6-5	TRBJ2-2	TRBD2	.	CASSLRSGGSTGGLFF	TGTGCCAGCAGTTTACGTAGCGGGGGAAGTACCGGGGGGCTGTTTTTT
TRBV4-1	TRBJ2-3	TRBD2	.	CASSQDRTSGGARDTQYF	TGCGCCAGCAGCCAAGATAGGACTAGCGGGGGGGCCAGAGATACGCAGTATTTT
TRBV6-5	TRBJ2-5	.	.	CASSLGGGSQETQYF	TGTGCCAGCAGTTTAGGGGGGGGCTCCCAAGAGACCCAGTACTTC
TRBV7-9	TRBJ1-5	.	few	CASSFGAANQPQHF	TGTGCCAGCAGCTTTGGGGCAGCCAATCAGCCCCAGCATTTT
TRBV5-6	TRBJ2-7	TRBD2	few	CASSFSGGPYEQYF	TGTGCCAGCAGTTTTAGCGGGGGCCCCTACGAGCAGTACTTC
TRBV7-2	TRBJ1-5	TRBD1	.	CASSLQIQQGGVQPQHF	TGTGCCAGCAGCTTACAAATTCAGCAGGGGGGTGTTCAGCCCCAGCATTTT
TRBV4-1	TRBJ2-1	.	.	CASSLRYRARDEQFF	TGCGCCAGCAGCCTCCGATACAGGGCTAGGGATGAGCAGTTCTTC
TRBV5-1	TRBJ1-1	.	.	CASSLGQGPPRTEAFF	TGCGCCAGCAGCTTGGGGCAGGGCCCTCCAAGGACTGAAGCTTTCTTT
TRBV18	TRBJ2-1	TRBD1	once	CASSPSDRGGEQFF	TGTGCCAGCTCACCCTCGGACAGGGGGGGTGAGCAGTTCTTC
TRBV28	TRBJ1-4	.	few	CASSVPRGIATNEKLFF	TGTGCCAGCAGCGTACCGAGGGGGATTGCAACTAATGAAAAACTGTTTTTT
TRBV7-8	TRBJ1-2	.	.	CASSQGPNYGYTF	TGTGCCAGCAGCCAGGGCCCCAACTATGGCTACACCTTC
TRBV6-5	TRBJ2-1	TRBD1	.	CASSYDRGYEQFF	TGTGCCAGCAGTTACGACAGGGGCTATGAGCAGTTCTTC
TRBV6-5	TRBJ2-2	.	.	CASKRSINTGELFF	TGTGCCAGCAAGAGAAGTATAAACACCGGGGAGCTGTTTTTT
TRBV2	TRBJ1-1	.	.	CASSEEGRGNTEAFF	TGTGCCAGCAGTGAAGAGGGGCGCGGCAACACTGAAGCTTTCTTT
TRBV28	TRBJ2-7	.	few	CASSATYEQYF	TGTGCCAGCAGTGCTACTTACGAGCAGTACTTC
TRBV20-1	TRBJ2-3	.	few	CSARTGNTQYF	TGCAGTGCCAGGACGGGGAATACGCAGTATTTT
TRBV5-5	TRBJ2-2	TRBD1	.	CASSLLGGAVGELFF	TGTGCCAGCAGCTTGTTAGGGGGCGCGGTCGGGGAGCTGTTTTTT
TRBV19	TRBJ2-7	.	.	CASSTGLRFDEQYF	TGTGCCAGTAGTACGGGACTCCGGTTCGACGAGCAGTACTTC
TRBV5-4	TRBJ1-1	.	.	CASSLAETLNTEAFF	TGTGCCAGCAGCTTGGCTGAGACTTTAAACACTGAAGCTTTCTTT
TRBV5-6	TRBJ1-4	.	.	CASSLAGLEKLFF	TGTGCCAGCAGCTTGGCAGGGCTCGAAAAACTGTTTTTT
TRBV7-2	TRBJ2-3	TRBD2	.	CASSFGGESTDTQYF	TGTGCCAGTAGTTTTGGGGGGGAAAGCACAGATACGCAGTATTTT
TRBV2	TRBJ1-6	.	.	CASSETRQANSPLHF	TGTGCCAGCAGTGAAACAAGACAGGCTAATTCACCCCTCCACTTT
TRBV23-1	TRBJ2-3	.	.	CASSHRGLDTQYF	TGCGCCAGCAGTCACAGGGGCCTCGATACGCAGTATTTT
TRBV18	TRBJ2-1	TRBD2	.	CASSSRDGTGTSGGYNEQFF	TGTGCCAGCTCATCACGGGACGGTACTGGGACTAGCGGGGGATACAATGAGCAGTTCTTC
TRBV9	TRBJ1-4	TRBD1	.	CASSPGTGKEKLFF	TGTGCCAGCAGTCCCGGGACAGGGAAGGAAAAACTGTTTTTT
TRBV19	TRBJ1-5	.	.	CASSPERNQPQHF	TGTGCCAGTAGTCCCGAGAGAAATCAGCCCCAGCATTTT
TRBV7-2	TRBJ2-7	TRBD2	.	CASSLSGGAYEQYF	TGTGCCAGCAGCTTAAGCGGGGGTGCGTACGAGCAGTACTTC
TRBV19	TRBJ2-7	TRBD1	.	CASSRTGGSYEQYF	TGTGCCAGTAGTAGGACAGGGGGCTCCTACGAGCAGTACTTC
TRBV7-8	TRBJ1-6	TRBD1	.	CASTPGGTVNSPLHF	TGTGCCAGCACTCCTGGGGGGACAGTTAATTCACCCCTCCACTTT
TRBV7-9	TRBJ2-5	TRBD1	few	CASSLAARAGGVGETQYF	TGTGCCAGCAGCTTAGCGGCGAGGGCAGGGGGCGTGGGAGAGACCCAGTACTTC
TRBV6-5	TRBJ1-2	.	.	CASTGEFGYGYTF	TGTGCCAGCACTGGGGAGTTCGGCTATGGCTACACCTTC
TRBV7-9	TRBJ2-1	TRBD1	.	CSSRTNDRGTSYNEQFF	TGTTCCAGCAGAACAAACGACAGGGGGACTTCCTACAATGAGCAGTTCTTC
TRBV5-4	TRBJ2-6	.	.	CASSAYSGANVLTF	TGTGCCAGCAGCGCCTACTCTGGGGCCAACGTCCTGACTTTC
TRBV6-1	TRBJ2-3	TRBD1	.	CASRMDRGDTQYF	TGTGCCAGCAGGATGGACAGGGGGGATACGCAGTATTTT
TRBV19	TRBJ1-1	TRBD1	.	CASSQIQGKGTEAFF	TGTGCCAGTAGTCAAATACAGGGGAAGGGCACTGAAGCTTTCTTT
TRBV6-1	TRBJ2-3	TRBD2	.	CASNRLAGGSDTQYF	TGTGCCAGCAATCGACTAGCGGGAGGTTCAGATACGCAGTATTTT
TRBV6-1	TRBJ2-7	.	.	CASSQRGTSTYEQYF	TGTGCCAGCAGCCAAAGGGGTACTTCGACCTACGAGCAGTACTTC
TRBV7-3	TRBJ2-5	TRBD1	.	CASSLGQALGETQYF	TGTGCCAGCAGCTTGGGACAGGCCCTTGGGGAGACCCAGTACTTC
TRBV11-2	TRBJ2-3	TRBD2	.	CASSWTSSDTQYF	TGTGCCAGCAGCTGGACTAGTTCAGATACGCAGTATTTT
TRBV7-9	TRBJ2-1	.	.	CSSSLGAGARHKVNEQFF	TGTTCCAGCAGCTTAGGGGCCGGCGCGCGCCACAAAGTGAATGAGCAGTTCTTC
TRBV9	TRBJ1-3	.	once	CASSASSIWNTIYF	TGTGCCAGCAGCGCCTCAAGCATCTGGAACACCATATATTTT
TRBV7-9	TRBJ2-5	.	few	CASSLAGAKETQYF	TGTGCCAGCAGCTTAGCAGGGGCCAAAGAGACCCAGTACTTC
TRBV2	TRBJ2-1	TRBD2	.	CASSERLAGYNEQFF	TGTGCCAGCAGTGAACGGCTAGCGGGGTACAATGAGCAGTTCTTC
TRBV9	TRBJ2-5	.	.	CASSATVDQETQYF	TGTGCCAGCAGCGCCACAGTGGACCAAGAGACCCAGTACTTC
TRBV5-1	TRBJ1-6	TRBD1	.	CASSLATGQGNSPLHF	TGCGCCAGCAGCTTGGCCACTGGACAGGGTAATTCACCCCTCCACTTT
TRBV5-1	TRBJ2-3	TRBD1	.	CASSPRRTGDPATDTQYF	TGCGCCAGCAGCCCAAGGCGGACAGGGGATCCGGCCACAGATACGCAGTATTTT
TRBV4-3	TRBJ2-3	.	.	CASSQGTSWSTDTQYF	TGCGCCAGCAGCCAGGGAACTAGCTGGAGCACAGATACGCAGTATTTT
TRBV19	TRBJ2-7	.	.	CASSQYPGYEQYF	TGTGCCAGTAGTCAATATCCGGGCTACGAGCAGTACTTC
TRBV6-1	TRBJ2-7	TRBD1	.	CASRGGTGVYEQHF	TGTGCCAGCAGGGGTGGGACAGGAGTCTACGAGCAGCACTTC
TRBV5-4	TRBJ2-1	TRBD2	.	CASSLRLAGDLDEQFF	TGTGCCAGCAGCCTAAGACTAGCGGGGGACTTAGATGAGCAGTTCTTC
TRBV7-8	TRBJ2-5	TRBD2	.	CASSLATSGGSETQYF	TGTGCCAGCAGCTTAGCCACTAGCGGGGGTTCAGAGACCCAGTACTTC